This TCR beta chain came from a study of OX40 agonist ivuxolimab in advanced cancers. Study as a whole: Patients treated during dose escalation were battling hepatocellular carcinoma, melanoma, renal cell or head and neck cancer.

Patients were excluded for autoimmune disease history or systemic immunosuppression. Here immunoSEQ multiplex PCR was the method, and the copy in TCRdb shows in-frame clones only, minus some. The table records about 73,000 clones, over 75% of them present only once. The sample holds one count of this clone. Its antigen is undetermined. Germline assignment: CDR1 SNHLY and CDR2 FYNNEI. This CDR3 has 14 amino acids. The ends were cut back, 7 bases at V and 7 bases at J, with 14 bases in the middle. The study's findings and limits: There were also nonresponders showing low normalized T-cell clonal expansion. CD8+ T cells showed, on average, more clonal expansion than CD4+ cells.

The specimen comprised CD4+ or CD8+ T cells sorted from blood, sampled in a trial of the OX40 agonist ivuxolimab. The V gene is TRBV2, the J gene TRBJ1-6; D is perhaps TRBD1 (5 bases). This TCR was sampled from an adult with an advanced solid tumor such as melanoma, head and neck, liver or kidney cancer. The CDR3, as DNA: TGTGCCAGCAAAAGCACAGGATTGAATTCACCCCTCCACTTT. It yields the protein CASKSTGLNSPLHF.